The next 17 T cell receptor beta chains were all read from a single sample in a study of cytomegalovirus exposure and HLA in healthy donors. A multiplex PCR was run with 60 Vbeta primers and 13 Jbeta primers. Repertoires were generated with immunoSEQ multiplex PCR, while TCRdb's copy carries only in-frame clones and drops some. This sample has roughly 190,000 clones; around four fifths occur once, and the top ten carry around 3.1%. The specimen was PBMCs. These receptors originate from a female donor in good health and CMV-seronegative.

This chain links TRBV6-1 with TRBJ2-5; 7 nucleotides align to TRBD1. Near its end, the DNA agrees better with TRBJ2-7, so the J call may be wrong. CDR1 is MNHNS and CDR2 is SASEGT in the germline V gene. This CDR3 contains 15 residues. The CDR3 DNA is TGTGCCAGCAGTGAAGGGGACAGTCGGGCCTACGAGCAGTACTTC. It specifies CASSEGDSRAYEQYF.

The rearrangement uses TRBV9 and TRBJ1-5; D is undetermined. The CDR3 extends over 15 amino acids. Trimming took off 2 bases at V and 1 base at J, with 10 bases between the two ends. The V gene's germline CDR1 is SGDLS and CDR2 YYNGEE. CDR3: CASSVSTGSNQPQHF. For the CDR3, the DNA is TGTGCCAGCAGCGTGTCAACGGGGAGCAATCAGCCCCAGCATTTT. Full variable domain (remainder filled in from reference TRBV9 and TRBJ1-5): DSGVTQTPKHLITATGQRVTLRCSPRSGDLSVYWYQQSLDQGLQFLIQYYNGEERAKGNILERFSAQQFPDLHSELNLSSLELGDSALYFCASSVSTGSNQPQHFGDGTRLSIL.

The rearrangement uses TRBV11-2 and TRBJ1-5, with TRBD1 identical over 10 bases. Per the germline V gene, CDR1 is SGHAT and CDR2 is FQNNGV. CDR3 length: 15 amino acids. The trim removed 1 base at V and 7 bases at J, leaving 4 bases unmatched. The CDR3 nucleotides are TGTGCCAGCAGCTTAGCGGGGACAGGGGTGCAGCCCCAGCATTTT. Protein product: CASSLAGTGVQPQHF.

The chain combines TRBV7-2 with TRBJ1-1; possible D gene TRBD1, 5 bases. In germline, CDR1 is SGHTA, CDR2 FQGNSA. V was pared by 5 bases and J by 7 bases, with 26 bases between. The CDR3 runs to 17 residues. This chain's CDR3 is CASSPNPTALGSSEAFF. The CDR3 DNA follows: TGTGCCAGCAGCCCCAACCCGACAGCCCTCGGGAGTAGTGAAGCTTTCTTT.

V usage is TRBV7-2 and J usage is TRBJ2-1; TRBD2 matches at 11 bases. The CDR3 sequence is 15 residues long. CDR1 and CDR2 from the germline V gene are SGHTA and FQGNSA. Trimming cost V 5 bases and J 7 bases; bases outside gene matches: 7. CDR3 DNA: TGTGCCAGCAGCCCCCTAGCGGGGGGTCGGAATGAGCAGTTCTTC. Encoded protein: CASSPLAGGRNEQFF.

The chain carries TRBV28 and TRBJ1-4; a weak D match, TRBD1 (6 bases). This CDR3 contains 15 residues. Trimming took off 6 bases at V and 8 bases at J, with 19 bases between the two ends. Germline CDR1 reads MDHEN; CDR2 reads SYDVKM. Here the CDR3 reads CASRIYWGRGEKLFF. CDR3 bases: TGTGCCAGCAGGATTTACTGGGGGCGCGGAGAAAAACTGTTTTTT.

The J gene is TRBJ2-5, the V gene TRBV5-1; 7 bases line up with TRBD1. The CDR3 extends over 14 amino acids. The J segment lost 5 bases and the V segment lost 3 bases, leaving 7 bases of the junction unmatched. CDR1 and CDR2 (germline): SGHRS, YFSETQ. This CDR3 is CASSSDRAGETQYF. Here the CDR3 DNA reads TGCGCCAGCAGCTCTGACAGGGCTGGGGAGACCCAGTACTTC.

V usage is TRBV4-2 and J usage is TRBJ1-2; D not resolved. Trimming took off 1 base at V and 0 bases at J, with 6 bases between the two ends. This CDR3 contains 14 residues. Germline-derived CDR1 and CDR2 are LGHNA and YNFKEQ. CDR3 coding DNA: TGTGCCAGCAGCCAAGCCCCAGCTAACTATGGCTACACCTTC. Its protein product is CASSQAPANYGYTF.

This chain uses TRBV14 with TRBJ1-1; D unresolved. Per the germline V gene, CDR1 is SGHDN and CDR2 is FVKESK. Between the trimmed V and J ends, which lost 4 bases and 1 base, there was a span of 19 bases. The CDR3 is 17 amino acids. The CDR3 is CASSLGVWRRKNTEAFF. Written as DNA, the CDR3 is TGTGCCAGCAGCCTTGGGGTCTGGAGGAGGAAGAACACTGAAGCTTTCTTT. The full variable domain, rest sourced from reference TRBV14 and TRBJ1-1, is EAGVTQFPSHSVIEKGQTVTLRCDPISGHDNLYWYRRVMGKEIKFLLHFVKESKQDESGMPNNRFLAERTGGTYSTLKVQPAELEDSGVYFCASSLGVWRRKNTEAFFGQGTRLTVV.

This clone has a handful of counts. The gene calls are TRBV2 and TRBJ1-6; 9 bases are a match to TRBD1. The CDR3 loop spans 15 amino acids. From germline, CDR1 is SNHLY and CDR2 FYNNEI. The V gene end was trimmed by 5 bases and the J gene end by 6 bases; junction bases not matched to a gene: 5. CDR3 loop: CASSIRDRVNSPLHF. CDR3 DNA: TGTGCCAGCAGTATCCGGGACAGGGTTAATTCACCCCTCCACTTT. The whole variable domain, remainder taken from reference TRBV2 and TRBJ1-6, is EPEVTQTPSHQVTQMGQEVILRCVPISNHLYFYWYRQILGQKVEFLVSFYNNEISEKSEIFDDQFSVERPDGSNFTLKIRSTKLEDSAMYFCASSIRDRVNSPLHFGNGTRLTVT.

The table lists this clone with a few counts. This rearrangement joins TRBV19 to TRBJ2-5; 10 bases fit TRBD2. V lost 5 bases to trimming and J lost 3 bases; unmatched junction nucleotides: 0. CDR1 LNHDA and CDR2 SQIVND come from the germline V gene (reference sequence). The CDR3 loop spans 13 amino acids. CDR3 coding DNA: TGTGCCAGTAGTGGACTAGCGGAAGAGACCCAGTACTTC. Translating it yields CASSGLAEETQYF.

The rearrangement links TRBV28 to TRBJ1-1; TRBD1 matches 10 bases. Losses at the gene ends were 1 base for V and 7 bases for J; bases not matched to a gene: 6. The CDR3 covers 15 residues. Germline V gene data show CDR1 as MDHEN and CDR2 as SYDVKM. The CDR3 is CASSLYGTGDGEAFF. In DNA form, the CDR3 reads TGTGCCAGCAGTTTATACGGGACAGGGGACGGTGAAGCTTTCTTT.

This chain links TRBV7-2 with TRBJ2-2; 13 positions match TRBD2. Germline CDR1 is SGHTA and CDR2 is FQGNSA. CDR3 length equals 17 residues. Unmatched junction bases numbered 8, after V lost 4 bases and J lost 6 bases. CDR3 sequence (DNA): TGTGCCAGCAGCTCCGGACTAGCGGGGGTCTATTCCGGGGAGCTGTTTTTT. This translates into CASSSGLAGVYSGELFF.

This chain joins TRBV7-3 and TRBJ2-3; 12 bases are shared with TRBD2. The CDR3 has 17 amino acids. From germline, CDR1 is SGHTA and CDR2 FQGTGA. The V and J ends lost 5 bases and 2 bases, in that order; junction bases with no gene match: 8. CDR3 sequence: CASSPRGLAGSTDTQYF. The CDR3 DNA reads TGTGCCAGCAGCCCTCGGGGACTAGCGGGTTCCACAGATACGCAGTATTTT.

V and J are TRBV2 and TRBJ1-3; tentative D call: TRBD1 (5 bases). Germline CDR1 reads SNHLY; CDR2 reads FYNNEI. The CDR3 spans 15 residues. Trimming removed 6 bases at V and 4 bases at J, with 16 bases between. The CDR3 DNA follows: TGTGCCAGCAGCCTGACAGCCTCCATCGGAAACACCATATATTTT. Its protein product is CASSLTASIGNTIYF.

This chain links TRBV21-1 with TRBJ2-1; the listed D gene, TRBD1, was not tested against the DNA. TRBV21-1 is flagged as a pseudogene. The CDR3 has 16 residues. In DNA form, the CDR3 reads TGTGCCAGCAGCAAAGTCAGTGGTGAACAGGCGGTTGAGCAGTTCTTC. Translating it yields CASSKVSGEQAVEQFF.

V usage is TRBV28 and J usage is TRBJ2-7; possibly TRBD2 for D (5 bases). Germline CDR1 MDHEN, CDR2 SYDVKM. V gave up 6 bases and J gave up 6 bases, with 18 bases separating them. This CDR3 contains 14 residues. The CDR3 nucleotides are TGTGCCAGCAGGGTAGTCGAGGGATGGCCCGAGCAGTACTTC. The encoded protein is CASRVVEGWPEQYF.